Below, one TCR beta chain is given with its context. No antigen is known for it. The CDR3 is made up of 14 amino acids. Germline assignment: CDR1 LNHDA and CDR2 SQIVND (reference sequence). Trimming stripped 4 bases from V and 3 bases from J, with 10 bases between. TCRdb passed the reads through MiXCR, listing each CDR3 protein once. This sample has 400,000 or so distinct CDR3 sequences; 30% to 40% occur once, and the top ten carry roughly 13%. These data come from a study of T cell repertoires in cytomegalovirus infection. Study-wide context: Public TCR beta signature analysis indicated the presence of both CMV infection and matching HLA type.

General observations from the study: Based on cumulative public TCR beta family frequency, carriers of CMV plus the relevant HLA were identified. HLA-C-restricted CMV clonotypes gave the most frequent clonotype in two of eight donors.

Sequences were obtained from PBMCs. This clonotype was obtained from a human donor in good health (CMV status not recorded). Some clones in this sample may be carry-over from other donors' samples. The chain couples TRBV19 to TRBJ1-5; no reliable D call. This CDR3 is CASSRRAPNQPQHF. CDR3 nucleotides: TGTGCCAGTAGTAGGCGGGCCCCCAATCAGCCCCAGCATTTT.